The source of this TCR beta chain is a study of cytomegalovirus exposure and HLA in healthy donors. PCR employed 60 Vbeta and 13 Jbeta primers. Data came from immunoSEQ multiplex PCR; TCRdb stores just in-frame clones and leaves some out. This table has 100,000 to 150,000 clones, 83% appearing once. Germline V gene lookup returns CDR1 MNHEY and CDR2 SMNVEV (reference sequence). The trim removed 7 bases at V and 7 bases at J, leaving 7 bases unmatched. This CDR3 is 15 amino acids long. This chain joins TRBV27 and TRBJ2-1; 13 nucleotides align to TRBD2. The TCR originated in a woman between 40 and 55 years old in good health and CMV-seropositive. Sequencing was carried out using PBMCs. CDR3 region: CASNIGLAGANEQFF. The CDR3 DNA is TGTGCCAGCAATATCGGACTAGCGGGAGCAAATGAGCAGTTCTTC.